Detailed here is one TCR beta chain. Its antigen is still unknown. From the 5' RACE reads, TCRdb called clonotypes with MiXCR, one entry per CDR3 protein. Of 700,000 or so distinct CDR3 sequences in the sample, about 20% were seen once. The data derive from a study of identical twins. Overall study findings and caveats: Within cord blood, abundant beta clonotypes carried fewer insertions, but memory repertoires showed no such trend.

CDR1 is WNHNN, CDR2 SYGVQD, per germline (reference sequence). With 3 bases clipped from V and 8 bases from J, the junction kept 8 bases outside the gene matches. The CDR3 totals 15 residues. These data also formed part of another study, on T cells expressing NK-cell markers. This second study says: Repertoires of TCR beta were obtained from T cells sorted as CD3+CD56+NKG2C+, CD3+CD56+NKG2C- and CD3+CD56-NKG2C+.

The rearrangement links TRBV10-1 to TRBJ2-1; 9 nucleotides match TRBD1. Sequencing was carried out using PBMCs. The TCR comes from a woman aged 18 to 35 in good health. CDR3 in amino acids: CASSDPTGGAYEQFF. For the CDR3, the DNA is TGCGCCAGCAGTGATCCTACAGGGGGCGCCTATGAGCAGTTCTTC.